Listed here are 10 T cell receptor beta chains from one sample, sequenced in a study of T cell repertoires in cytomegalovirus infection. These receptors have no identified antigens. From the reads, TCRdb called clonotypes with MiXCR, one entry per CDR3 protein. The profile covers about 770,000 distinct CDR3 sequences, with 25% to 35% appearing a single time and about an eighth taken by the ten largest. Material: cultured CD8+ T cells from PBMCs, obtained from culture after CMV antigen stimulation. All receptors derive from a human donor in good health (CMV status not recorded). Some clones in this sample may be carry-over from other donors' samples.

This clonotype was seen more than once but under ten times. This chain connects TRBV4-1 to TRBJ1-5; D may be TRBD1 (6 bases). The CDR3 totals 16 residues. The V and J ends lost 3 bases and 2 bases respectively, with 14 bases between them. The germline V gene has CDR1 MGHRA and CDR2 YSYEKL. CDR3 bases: TGCGCCAGCAGCCAGAAGACAGGCGTGGGCAATCAGCCCCAGCATTTT. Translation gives CASSQKTGVGNQPQHF.

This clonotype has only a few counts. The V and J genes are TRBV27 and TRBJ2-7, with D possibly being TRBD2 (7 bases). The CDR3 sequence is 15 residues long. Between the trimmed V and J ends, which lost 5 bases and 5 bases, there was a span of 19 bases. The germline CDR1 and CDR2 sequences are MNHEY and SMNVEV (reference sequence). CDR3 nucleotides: TGTGCCAGCAGTCGTATTGGGGGGGCAGGGAACGAGCAGTACTTC. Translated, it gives CASSRIGGAGNEQYF.

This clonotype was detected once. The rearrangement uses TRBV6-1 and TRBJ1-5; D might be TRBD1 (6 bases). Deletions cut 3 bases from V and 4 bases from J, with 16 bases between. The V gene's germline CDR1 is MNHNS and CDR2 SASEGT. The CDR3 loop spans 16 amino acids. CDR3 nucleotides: TGTGCCAGCAGTGAGGTGGGACATATTTCAAATCAGCCCCAGCATTTT. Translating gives CASSEVGHISNQPQHF.

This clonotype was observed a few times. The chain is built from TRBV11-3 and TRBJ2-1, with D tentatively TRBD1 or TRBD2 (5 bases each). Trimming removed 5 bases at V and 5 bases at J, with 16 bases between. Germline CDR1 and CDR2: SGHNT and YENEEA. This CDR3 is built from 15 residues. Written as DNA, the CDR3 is TGTGCCAGCAGCCCGGGACCAAGGCCCGACAATGAGCAGTTCTTC. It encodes CASSPGPRPDNEQFF.

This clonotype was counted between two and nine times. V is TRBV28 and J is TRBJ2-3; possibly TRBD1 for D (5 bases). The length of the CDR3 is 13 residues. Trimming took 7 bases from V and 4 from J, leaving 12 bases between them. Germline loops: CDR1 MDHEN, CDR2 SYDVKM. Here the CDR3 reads CASKLTEADTQYF. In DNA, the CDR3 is TGTGCCAGCAAATTGACAGAAGCAGATACGCAGTATTTT. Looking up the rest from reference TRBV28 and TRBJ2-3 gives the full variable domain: DVKVTQSSRYLVKRTGEKVFLECVQDMDHENMFWYRQDPGLGLRLIYFSYDVKMKEKGDIPEGYSVSREKKERFSLILESASTNQTSMYLCASKLTEADTQYFGPGTRLTVL.

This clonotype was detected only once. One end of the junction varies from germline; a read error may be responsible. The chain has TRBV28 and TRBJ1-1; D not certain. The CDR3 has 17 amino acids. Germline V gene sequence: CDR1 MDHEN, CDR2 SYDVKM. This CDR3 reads CASSPDGVVLWNTESFF. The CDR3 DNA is TGTGCCAGCAGCCCCGATGGGGTGGTATTGTGGAACACTGAATCTTTCTTT.

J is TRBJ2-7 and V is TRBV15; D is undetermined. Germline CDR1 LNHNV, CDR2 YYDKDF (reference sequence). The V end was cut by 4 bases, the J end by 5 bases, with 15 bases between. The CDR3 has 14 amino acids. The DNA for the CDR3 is TGTGCCACCAGCAAGGCCGGAAGGAACCACGAGCAGTACTTC. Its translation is CATSKAGRNHEQYF.

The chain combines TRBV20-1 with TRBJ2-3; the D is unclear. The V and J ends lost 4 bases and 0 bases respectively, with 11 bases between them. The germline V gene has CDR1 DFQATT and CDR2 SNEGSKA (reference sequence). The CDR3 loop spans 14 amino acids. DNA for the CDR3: TGCAGTGCTACAGAAAAAACTAGCACAGATACGCAGTATTTT. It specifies CSATEKTSTDTQYF.

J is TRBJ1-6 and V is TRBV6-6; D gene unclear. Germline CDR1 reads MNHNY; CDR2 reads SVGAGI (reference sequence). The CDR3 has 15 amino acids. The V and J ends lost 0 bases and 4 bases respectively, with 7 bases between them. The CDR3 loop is CASSYSMVYNSPLHF. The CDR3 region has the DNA TGTGCCAGCAGTTACTCAATGGTTTATAATTCACCCCTCCACTTT.

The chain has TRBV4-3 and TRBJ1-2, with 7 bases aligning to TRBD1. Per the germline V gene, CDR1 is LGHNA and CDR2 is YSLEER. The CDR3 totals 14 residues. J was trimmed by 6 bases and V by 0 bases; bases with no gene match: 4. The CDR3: CASSQDGGTDGYTF. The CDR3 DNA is TGCGCCAGCAGCCAAGATGGGGGGACAGATGGCTACACCTTC.